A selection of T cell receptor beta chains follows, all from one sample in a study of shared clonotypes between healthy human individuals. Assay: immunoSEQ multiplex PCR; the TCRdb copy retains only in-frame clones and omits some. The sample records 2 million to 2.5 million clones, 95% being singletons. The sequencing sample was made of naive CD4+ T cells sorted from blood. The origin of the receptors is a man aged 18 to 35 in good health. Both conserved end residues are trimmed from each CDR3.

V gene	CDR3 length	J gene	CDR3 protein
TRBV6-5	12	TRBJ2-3	ASSGTGGTDTQY
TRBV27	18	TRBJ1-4	ASSKTTTGGRPAANEKLF
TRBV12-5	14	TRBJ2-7	ASGLVLGGDSYEQY
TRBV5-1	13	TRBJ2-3	ASSLRESRTDTQY
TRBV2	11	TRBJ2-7	ASRPRSLYEQY
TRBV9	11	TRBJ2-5	ASGAGAQETQY
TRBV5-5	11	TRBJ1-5	ASSLVVKEPQH
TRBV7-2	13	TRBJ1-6	ASSLAAGQNSPLH
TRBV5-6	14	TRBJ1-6	ASARRESSYNSPLH
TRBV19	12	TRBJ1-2	ASSIPGGNYGYT
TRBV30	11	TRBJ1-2	AWRRTGGYGYT
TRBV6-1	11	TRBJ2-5	ASSDSIRETQY
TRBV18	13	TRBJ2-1	ASSPPRTESGEQF
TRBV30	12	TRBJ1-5	AWDQGHGNQPQH